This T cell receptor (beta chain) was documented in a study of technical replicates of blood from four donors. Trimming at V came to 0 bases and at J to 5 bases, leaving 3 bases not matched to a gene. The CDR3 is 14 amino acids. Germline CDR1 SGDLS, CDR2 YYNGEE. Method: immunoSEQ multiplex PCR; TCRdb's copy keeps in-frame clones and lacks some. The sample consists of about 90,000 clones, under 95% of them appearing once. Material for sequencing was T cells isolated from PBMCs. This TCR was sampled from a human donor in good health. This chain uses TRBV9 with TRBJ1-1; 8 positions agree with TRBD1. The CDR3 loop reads CASSVDRGGTEAFF. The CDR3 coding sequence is TGTGCCAGCAGCGTAGACAGGGGGGGGACTGAAGCTTTCTTT.